What follows are 28 T cell receptor beta chains derived from one specimen sequenced in a study of CD8+CD57+ T cells in acquired aplastic anemia (dated by TCRdb to the late 2010s). Sequencing used an Illumina HiSeq 2000. TCR beta VDJ combination and CDR3 sequence profiling used genomic DNA as the template. Using fastp at Q25 and MiXCR, TCRdb reprocessed the public reads and kept productive beta chains. Rows with one shared CDR3 protein collapse into an entry with the most common genes and DNA. The sample table shows about 270,000 distinct CDR3 sequences, and 55% to 60% are seen once. Of the sample, less than 9.5% falls within the top ten clones. The sample taken for sequencing was sorted CD4+, CD8+, or CD8+CD57+ T cells (not recorded which) from PBMCs. Receptor source: a human donor with severe aplastic anemia or a healthy control (not recorded which).

In this sample, this clonotype turned up many times. The chain is built from TRBV12-3 or TRBV12-4 and TRBJ1-6; D is possibly TRBD1 (5 bases). V lost 2 bases and J lost 9, with 14 bases in between. The CDR3 consists of 15 residues. As DNA, the CDR3 is TGTGCCAGCAGTTTAAGTACAGGCATAGGTTCACCCCTCCACTTT. Its protein is CASSLSTGIGSPLHF.

The J gene is TRBJ2-1, the V gene TRBV7-6; TRBD1 matches at 8 bases. CDR1 is SGHVS, CDR2 FNYEAQ, per germline. Unmatched junction bases numbered 7, after V lost 3 bases and J lost 15 bases. The CDR3 covers 12 residues. The CDR3: CASSFGEGQAFF. The CDR3 DNA reads TGTGCCAGCAGCTTCGGAGAGGGACAGGCGTTCTTC. The complete variable domain, with remaining parts taken from reference TRBV7-6 and TRBJ2-1, reads GAGVSQSPRYKVTKRGQDVALRCDPISGHVSLYWYRQALGQGPEFLTYFNYEAQQDKSGLPNDRFSAERPEGSISTLTIQRTEQRDSAMYRCASSFGEGQAFFGPGTRLTVL.

The genes are TRBV19 and TRBJ2-2; 10 nucleotides agree with TRBD2. J lost 3 bases, V lost 5 bases, and 6 bases had no gene match. Germline loops: CDR1 LNHDA, CDR2 SQIVND (reference sequence). The CDR3 length is 16 residues. In nucleotides, the CDR3 is TGTGCCAGTAGTTCCCTAGCGGGAGTGGACACCGGGGAGCTGTTTTTT. This codes for CASSSLAGVDTGELFF.

This clonotype was picked up many times. This chain joins TRBV7-2 and TRBJ1-4, with D possibly matching TRBD1 (5 bases). V lost 5 bases and J 5 bases, leaving 15 bases between the germline ends. Germline loops: CDR1 SGHTA, CDR2 FQGNSA. The CDR3 has 15 amino acids. CDR3 protein: CASSHPGRENEKLFF. CDR3 DNA sequence: TGTGCCAGCAGCCACCCGGGACGGGAAAATGAAAAACTGTTTTTT. Full variable domain (rest looked up from reference TRBV7-2 and TRBJ1-4): GAGVSQSPSNKVTEKGKDVELRCDPISGHTALYWYRQSLGQGLEFLIYFQGNSAPDKSGLPSDRFSAERTGGSVSTLTIQRTQQEDSAVYLCASSHPGRENEKLFFGSGTQLSVL.

The table lists this clonotype with many counts. The chain carries TRBV10-1 and TRBJ2-1; D is possibly TRBD1 (6 bases). V was cut by 7 bases and J by 5 bases, with 21 bases left in between. This CDR3 comprises 16 residues. Germline CDR1 is WNHNN and CDR2 is SYGVQD (reference sequence). The CDR3 sequence is CASKSRQDLRDNEQFF. Here the CDR3 DNA reads TGCGCCAGCAAGAGCCGACAGGACCTTCGGGACAATGAGCAGTTCTTC.

This clonotype was recorded only once. V is TRBV10-3 and J is TRBJ1-2, with D perhaps matching TRBD1 (5 bases). Germline-derived CDR1 and CDR2 are ENHRY and SYGVKD. There are 15 residues in the CDR3. Trimming left V 10 bases short and J 4 bases short, with 22 bases between. The CDR3: CASSMGQKGGYGYTF. In DNA form, the CDR3 reads TGTGCCAGTAGTATGGGGCAGAAAGGCGGCTATGGCTACACCTTC.

The gene calls are TRBV19 and TRBJ2-3; D possibly corresponds to TRBD2 (5 bases). This CDR3 contains 15 residues. The V and J ends lost 10 bases and 4 bases respectively, with 21 bases between them. Per the germline V gene, CDR1 is LNHDA and CDR2 is SQIVND (reference sequence). The chain's CDR3 is CATAKLYGGADTQYF. In nucleotides, the CDR3 is TGTGCCACCGCAAAGTTATACGGAGGTGCAGATACGCAGTATTTT.

The CDR3 DNA follows: TGCAGTGCTTCAGGGGGGACTTCGGAAGGATCACCCCTCCACTTT. Its protein is CSASGGTSEGSPLHF. The V gene is TRBV20-1, the J gene TRBJ1-6; 7 bases map to TRBD1. Per germline, CDR1 DFQATT and CDR2 SNEGSKA (reference sequence). J was trimmed by 10 bases and V by 5 bases; bases with no gene match: 14. The CDR3 consists of 15 residues.

This clonotype was seen once. The J gene is TRBJ1-5, the V gene TRBV20-1; no firm D call. The CDR3 extends over 15 amino acids. Trimming pared 6 bases from V and 0 bases from J, leaving 15 bases between. Germline V gene sequence: CDR1 DFQATT, CDR2 SNEGSKA (reference sequence). In DNA form, the CDR3 reads TGCAGTGCCGCTGTAGGCCACGGTAGCAATCAGCCCCAGCATTTT. Amino acid sequence: CSAAVGHGSNQPQHF.

This chain links TRBV7-9 with TRBJ2-5; 7 bases line up with TRBD2. V shed 6 bases, J shed 1 base, and the junction held 5 bases outside the gene matches. This CDR3 has 14 residues. Germline V lookup: CDR1 SEHNR, CDR2 FQNEAQ (reference sequence). The chain's CDR3 is CASRPPSGQETQYF. CDR3 coding DNA: TGTGCCAGCAGACCTCCTAGCGGCCAAGAGACCCAGTACTTC. The full variable domain, with the rest looked up from reference TRBV7-9 and TRBJ2-5, is DTGVSQNPRHKITKRGQNVTFRCDPISEHNRLYWYRQTLGQGPEFLTYFQNEAQLEKSRLLSDRFSAERPKGSFSTLEIQRTEQGDSAMYLCASRPPSGQETQYFGPGTRLLVL.

Comments on this clonotype: This may be a read error: a much more frequent sequence differs by one nucleotide. V usage is TRBV28 and J usage is TRBJ2-3, with TRBD1 matching 8 bases. CDR3 length: 15 residues. The germline gives CDR1 MDHEN, CDR2 SYDVKM. The CDR3 coding sequence is TGTGCCAGCAGCACGGACAGGGCCGACACAGATACGCGGTATTTT. Its translation is CASSTDRADTDTRYF.

The V gene is TRBV7-2, the J gene TRBJ2-7; 14 nucleotides align to TRBD2. This CDR3 has 18 residues. Unmatched junction bases numbered 9, after V lost 1 base and J lost 4 bases. The germline V gene encodes CDR1 SGHTA and CDR2 FQGNSA. CDR3 residues: CASSLGRRLAGGRYEQYF. The CDR3, as DNA: TGTGCCAGCAGCTTAGGTCGTCGACTAGCGGGGGGGCGTTACGAGCAGTACTTC.

CDR3 sequence reads: CASSWATGGRNEQFF. The DNA for the CDR3 is TGTGCCAGCAGTTGGGCTACGGGAGGGCGCAATGAGCAGTTCTTC. The chain combines TRBV12-3 or TRBV12-4 with TRBJ2-1; 8 nucleotides agree with TRBD2. V shed 4 bases, J shed 6 bases, and the junction held 8 bases outside the gene matches. The CDR3 covers 15 residues.

The chain is built from TRBV10-3 and TRBJ1-3; D might be TRBD1 (5 bases). CDR1 is ENHRY and CDR2 is SYGVKD in the germline V gene. The CDR3 length is 14 residues. The CDR3 region is CASLPDSSGNTIYF. CDR3 nucleotide sequence: TGTGCTTCTCTACCCGACAGCTCTGGAAACACCATATATTTT.

This clonotype was seen at least ten times. The genes are TRBV4-2 and TRBJ2-5; 10 bases agree with TRBD2. The ends lost 1 base at V and 4 bases at J; junction bases unmatched: 6. CDR3 size: 16 residues. Germline CDR1 reads LGHNA; CDR2 reads YNFKEQ. CDR3 DNA: TGTGCCAGCAGCCAAGGGCTAGCGGGGGTTGGAGAGACCCAGTACTTC. As protein: CASSQGLAGVGETQYF.

This clonotype was observed many times. This rearrangement joins TRBV12-3 or TRBV12-4 to TRBJ1-2; D gene unclear. This CDR3 has 13 residues. Trimming pared 6 bases from V and 8 bases from J, leaving 16 bases between. CDR3 sequence (DNA): TGTGCCAGCAGCACCGGTGGGGTGAGAGGCTACACCTTC. Protein sequence: CASSTGGVRGYTF.

This clonotype turned up a few times. The chain is built from TRBV10-3 and TRBJ1-2; D gene ambiguous. V was shortened by 0 bases and J by 7 bases, with 12 bases between the two germline ends. CDR1 ENHRY and CDR2 SYGVKD come from the germline V gene. The CDR3 spans 14 residues. CDR3 bases: TGTGCCATCAGTGAGTCGACGGTGGGTCTTGGCTACACCTTC. Translation: CAISESTVGLGYTF.

This rearrangement joins TRBV2 to TRBJ2-1; D is unclear. The CDR3 extends over 11 amino acids. Between the trimmed V and J ends, which lost 4 bases and 7 bases, there was a span of 5 bases. Germline CDR1 is SNHLY and CDR2 is FYNNEI. The DNA of the CDR3 is TGTGCCAGCAGTGTTTTTAATGAGCAGTTCTTC. Translating gives CASSVFNEQFF.

V usage is TRBV19 and J usage is TRBJ2-6; D is unresolved. V was pared by 5 bases and J by 0 bases, with 5 bases between. CDR3 length equals 14 residues. Looked up from germline, CDR1 is LNHDA and CDR2 is SQIVND (reference sequence). This CDR3 reads CASSRASGANVLTF. CDR3 bases: TGTGCCAGTAGTCGGGCCTCTGGGGCCAACGTCCTGACTTTC. The full variable domain, rest sourced from reference TRBV19 and TRBJ2-6, is DGGITQSPKYLFRKEGQNVTLSCEQNLNHDAMYWYRQDPGQGLRLIYYSQIVNDFQKGDIAEGYSVSREKKESFPLTVTSAQKNPTAFYLCASSRASGANVLTFGAGSRLTVL.

This clonotype showed up just a few times. The rearrangement uses TRBV19 and TRBJ1-4; 7 bases line up with TRBD1. The CDR3 spans 15 residues. Germline loops: CDR1 LNHDA, CDR2 SQIVND (reference sequence). V trimming: 5 bases; J trimming: 8 bases; junction bases outside the gene matches: 11. This chain's CDR3 is CASSSSGGSREKLFF. The CDR3 DNA follows: TGTGCCAGTAGTTCCTCAGGGGGATCGAGGGAAAAACTGTTTTTT.

This chain uses TRBV6-5 with TRBJ1-2, with 8 bases lining up with TRBD1. Trimming removed 6 bases from V and 4 bases from J; junction bases left unmatched: 4. The germline V gene encodes CDR1 MNHEY and CDR2 SVGAGI. The CDR3 sequence is 13 residues long. Written as DNA, the CDR3 is TGTGCCAGCAGACCAGGGGGCGGCTATGGCTACACCTTC. This sequence encodes CASRPGGGYGYTF.

The table lists this clonotype with many counts. This chain's CDR3 is CASSSLGTKNTGELFF. CDR3 DNA sequence: TGCGCCAGCAGCTCCCTCGGGACTAAGAACACCGGGGAGCTGTTTTTT. The V and J genes are TRBV5-1 and TRBJ2-2, with TRBD2 matching 7 bases. The V segment lost 3 bases and the J segment 1 base; nucleotides outside the gene matches: 6. The CDR3 is 16 residues long. CDR1 and CDR2 (germline): SGHRS, YFSETQ.

The chain recombines TRBV19 with TRBJ1-1, with 10 bases fitting TRBD1. Germline loops: CDR1 LNHDA, CDR2 SQIVND (reference sequence). This CDR3 has 12 residues. With V trimmed by 8 bases and J by 5 bases, 2 bases remained unmatched. In DNA, the CDR3 is TGTGCCAGTGGGGGACAGGGGACTGAAGCTTTCTTT. Amino acid sequence: CASGGQGTEAFF. Filled out from reference TRBV19 and TRBJ1-1, the complete variable domain reads DGGITQSPKYLFRKEGQNVTLSCEQNLNHDAMYWYRQDPGQGLRLIYYSQIVNDFQKGDIAEGYSVSREKKESFPLTVTSAQKNPTAFYLCASGGQGTEAFFGQGTRLTVV.

The rearrangement joins TRBV2 to TRBJ2-1, with 12 positions matching TRBD1. Germline loops: CDR1 SNHLY, CDR2 FYNNEI. The J segment lost 6 bases and the V segment lost 4 bases, leaving 7 bases of the junction unmatched. The CDR3 has 16 amino acids. The CDR3 coding sequence is TGTGCCAGCAGTGGAGGGGACAGGGGGCTGGGCAATGAGCAGTTCTTC. Translating it yields CASSGGDRGLGNEQFF.

The rearrangement joins TRBV12-3 or TRBV12-4 to TRBJ2-5, with TRBD2 matching over 9 bases. V was pared by 5 bases and J by 4 bases, with 5 bases of the junction left unmatched. This CDR3 comprises 14 residues. CDR3 sequence reads: CASSGGRAGETQYF. CDR3 DNA: TGTGCCAGCAGTGGCGGGAGGGCCGGAGAGACCCAGTACTTC.

This clonotype has only a few counts. DNA for the CDR3: TGTGCCACCAGCCGTGGGACAGGGGATAACTACGAGCAGTACTTC. Protein sequence: CATSRGTGDNYEQYF. This chain joins TRBV15 and TRBJ2-7; 10 bases are a match to TRBD1. After removal of 5 bases from V and 3 bases from J, the junction contained 7 bases not matched to a gene. Germline CDR1 reads LNHNV; CDR2 reads YYDKDF (reference sequence). The CDR3 extends over 15 amino acids.

Many counts were recorded for this clonotype. The chain carries TRBV4-2 and TRBJ1-6, with no clear D. Deletions cut 0 bases from V and 3 bases from J, with 15 bases between. The V gene's germline CDR1 is LGHNA and CDR2 YNFKEQ. This CDR3 has 18 amino acids. CDR3 protein: CASSQDRRLDGYNSPLHF. CDR3 nucleotides: TGTGCCAGCAGCCAAGATCGGCGATTGGACGGCTATAATTCACCCCTCCACTTT.

The rearrangement joins TRBV11-2 to TRBJ2-7; TRBD1 might be the D (6 bases). CDR1 and CDR2 (germline): SGHAT, FQNNGV. The CDR3 contains 15 residues. The V end lost 1 base, the J end lost 5 bases, and 15 bases lay between the germline ends. Written as DNA, the CDR3 is TGTGCCAGCAGCTTAGTACAGGGAGAGCGAAACGAGCAGTACTTC. Protein: CASSLVQGERNEQYF. Complete variable domain (other parts from reference TRBV11-2 and TRBJ2-7): EAGVAQSPRYKIIEKRQSVAFWCNPISGHATLYWYQQILGQGPKLLIQFQNNGVVDDSQLPKDRFSAERLKGVDSTLKIQPAKLEDSAVYLCASSLVQGERNEQYFGPGTRLTVT.